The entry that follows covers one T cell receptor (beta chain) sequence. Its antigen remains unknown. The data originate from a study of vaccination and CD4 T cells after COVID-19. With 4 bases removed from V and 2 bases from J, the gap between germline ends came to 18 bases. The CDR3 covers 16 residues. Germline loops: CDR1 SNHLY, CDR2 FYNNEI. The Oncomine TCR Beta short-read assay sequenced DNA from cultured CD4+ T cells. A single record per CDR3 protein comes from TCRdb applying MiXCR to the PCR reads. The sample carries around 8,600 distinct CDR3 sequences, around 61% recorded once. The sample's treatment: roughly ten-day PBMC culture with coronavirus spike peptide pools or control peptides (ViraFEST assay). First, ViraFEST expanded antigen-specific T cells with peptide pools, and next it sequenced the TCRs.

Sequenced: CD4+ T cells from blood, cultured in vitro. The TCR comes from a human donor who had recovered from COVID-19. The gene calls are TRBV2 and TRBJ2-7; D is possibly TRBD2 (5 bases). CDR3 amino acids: CASSGRRQANPYEQYF. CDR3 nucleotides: TGTGCCAGCAGTGGCCGGAGGCAGGCTAATCCCTACGAGCAGTACTTC.